A selection of T cell receptor beta chains follows, all from one sample in a study of CD8+ T cells in alopecia areata. Assay used: immunoSEQ multiplex PCR; TCRdb lists only in-frame clones, some missing. The table has some 220,000 clones, less than 75% seen once. Sequenced here: CD4+ T cells sorted from blood, sampled at week 4, from a patient treated with tofacitinib. These receptors originate from a human donor with alopecia areata. Both conserved end residues are part of each CDR3. A D gene is named only where the DNA matches it firmly. A clone size is listed for some rows: how often the clone was seen (once, few, many), or a class if it is expanded.

CDR3 protein	CDR3 DNA	clone size	J gene	V gene	CDR3 length	D gene
CAWSVRAYGQFF	TGTGCCTGGAGTGTACGGGCCTATGGGCAGTTCTTC	-	TRBJ2-1	TRBV30	12	-
CASSPTGGNSPLHF	TGTGCCAGCAGCCCTACAGGGGGCAATTCACCCCTCCACTTT	-	TRBJ1-6	TRBV5-4	14	TRBD1
CASSLGYRLRYYEQYF	TGTGCCAGCAGCTTAGGCTACAGGTTACGGTACTACGAGCAGTACTTC	-	TRBJ2-7	TRBV7-2	16	-
CSVAMTQGSEQYF	TGCAGCGTTGCTATGACACAGGGTTCCGAGCAGTACTTC	-	TRBJ2-7	TRBV29-1	13	-
CASTAGTSNTEAFF	TGCGCCAGCACCGCCGGGACCTCGAACACTGAAGCTTTCTTT	-	TRBJ1-1	TRBV5-1	14	-
CASSSPGLQDEQFF	TGTGCCAGCAGCTCGCCGGGACTCCAAGATGAGCAGTTCTTC	-	TRBJ2-1	TRBV5-5	14	-
CSVVSSGGSEQYF	TGCAGCGTGGTATCTAGCGGGGGGAGCGAGCAGTACTTC	-	TRBJ2-7	TRBV29-1	13	TRBD2
CASGTGHTNYGYTF	TGTGCCTCCGGGACAGGACACACTAACTATGGCTACACCTTC	-	TRBJ1-2	TRBV30	14	TRBD1
CAISESDSSNQPQHF	TGTGCCATCAGTGAGTCGGACAGTAGCAATCAGCCCCAGCATTTT	-	TRBJ1-5	TRBV10-3	15	-
CASSRATRDTQYF	TGCGCCAGCAGTCGGGCCACACGAGATACGCAGTATTTT	-	TRBJ2-3	TRBV4-3	13	-
CASSDGLGRQFF	TGTGCCAGCAGTGACGGGCTAGGGAGGCAGTTCTTC	few	TRBJ2-1	TRBV6-6	12	-
CASSYTGQVVTEAFF	TGTGCCAGCAGTTACACCGGACAGGTGGTCACTGAAGCTTTCTTT	once	TRBJ1-1	TRBV6-5	15	TRBD1
CSVDGQGANGYTF	TGCAGCGTTGATGGACAGGGGGCTAATGGCTACACCTTC	few	TRBJ1-2	TRBV29-1	13	TRBD1
CSYWTGTGRANEQFF	TGCAGCTACTGGACCGGGACTGGTAGGGCCAATGAGCAGTTCTTC	-	TRBJ2-1	TRBV29-1	15	-
CASSLSGQGYEQYF	TGCGCCAGCAGCTTGTCGGGACAGGGGTACGAGCAGTACTTC	-	TRBJ2-7	TRBV5-1	14	TRBD1
CASSQDRSGGAPDTQYF	TGCGCCAGCAGCCAAGATAGGAGCGGGGGGGCCCCAGATACGCAGTATTTT	-	TRBJ2-3	TRBV4-1	17	TRBD2
CSADRVTEAFF	TGCAGTGCCGACAGGGTCACTGAAGCTTTCTTT	-	TRBJ1-1	TRBV20-1	11	TRBD1
CSVLYADTQYF	TGCAGCGTTTTGTACGCAGATACGCAGTATTTT	once	TRBJ2-3	TRBV29-1	11	-
CSVGREQYF	TGCAGCGTTGGTAGGGAGCAGTACTTC	-	TRBJ2-7	TRBV29-1	9	-
CSVDGGSNYGYTF	TGCAGCGTTGATGGGGGTAGTAACTATGGCTACACCTTC	-	TRBJ1-2	TRBV29-1	13	-
CASSLGRASGGSDTQYF	TGTGCCAGCAGCTTAGGTCGGGCTAGCGGGGGTTCCGATACGCAGTATTTT	-	TRBJ2-3	TRBV11-3	17	TRBD2
CASSFLGEKETQYF	TGTGCCAGCAGCTTTCTCGGAGAGAAAGAGACCCAGTACTTC	-	TRBJ2-5	TRBV7-3	14	-
CASSIRTSGGHGTQYF	TGTGCCAGCAGCATCAGGACTAGCGGGGGGCATGGGACCCAGTACTTC	-	TRBJ2-5	TRBV7-2	16	TRBD2
CSAIHNEQFF	TGCAGTGCTATTCACAATGAGCAGTTCTTC	-	TRBJ2-1	TRBV20-1	10	-
CASSPLQGVSYNEQFF	TGTGCCTCAAGCCCCTTACAGGGTGTTTCCTACAATGAGCAGTTCTTC	-	TRBJ2-1	TRBV30	16	-
CATSRVGRNYEQYF	TGTGCCACCAGCAGAGTGGGCAGAAACTACGAGCAGTACTTC	once	TRBJ2-7	TRBV15	14	-
CASSVDPTGTPDTQYF	TGTGCCAGCAGTGTAGACCCGACAGGGACCCCAGATACGCAGTATTTT	many	TRBJ2-3	TRBV6-4	16	TRBD1
CASSMTGGFETQYF	TGTGCCAGCAGTATGACAGGCGGTTTCGAGACCCAGTACTTC	-	TRBJ2-5	TRBV6-1	14	-
CSVSPGVSGYTF	TGCAGCGTTTCCCCCGGGGTTAGTGGCTACACCTTC	-	TRBJ1-2	TRBV29-1	12	-
CASSPRGATGELFF	TGTGCCAGCTCACCACGGGGAGCAACCGGGGAGCTGTTTTTT	few	TRBJ2-2	TRBV18	14	-
CASTQGAGAFYNEQFF	TGTGCCAGCACCCAAGGGGCGGGGGCCTTTTACAATGAGCAGTTCTTC	-	TRBJ2-1	TRBV28	16	-
CASSLARNYGYTF	TGTGCCAGCAGCTTGGCCAGAAACTATGGCTACACCTTC	-	TRBJ1-2	TRBV5-6	13	-
CASSFDGYTF	TGTGCCAGCAGCTTCGATGGCTACACCTTC	-	TRBJ1-2	TRBV7-6	10	-
CASSLGDGNYGYTF	TGCGCCAGCAGCTTGGGGGACGGCAACTATGGCTACACCTTC	few	TRBJ1-2	TRBV5-1	14	-
CAWTRNGELFF	TGTGCCTGGACCAGGAACGGGGAGCTGTTTTTT	-	TRBJ2-2	TRBV30	11	-
CASSVQGPNTGELFF	TGTGCCAGCAGCGTCCAGGGGCCCAACACCGGGGAGCTGTTTTTT	-	TRBJ2-2	TRBV7-2	15	-
CAWSVGGNTEAFF	TGTGCCTGGAGTGTGGGGGGCAACACTGAAGCTTTCTTT	-	TRBJ1-1	TRBV30	13	-
CSADRHETQYF	TGCAGTGCTGACAGGCACGAGACCCAGTACTTC	-	TRBJ2-5	TRBV20-1	11	-
CASSLGTGPNEQFF	TGCGCCAGCAGCTTGGGTACAGGGCCCAATGAGCAGTTCTTC	-	TRBJ2-1	TRBV5-1	14	-
CSVGGSRQGDGYTF	TGCAGCGTTGGCGGCTCGCGGCAGGGCGATGGCTACACCTTC	-	TRBJ1-2	TRBV29-1	14	-
CAWSRNTEAFF	TGTGCCTGGAGCCGTAACACTGAAGCTTTCTTT	-	TRBJ1-1	TRBV30	11	-
CASSQERTSGRYEQFF	TGCGCCAGCAGCCAAGAAAGGACTAGCGGCCGCTATGAGCAGTTCTTC	once	TRBJ2-1	TRBV4-3	16	TRBD2
CASSQDAGQLGEQYF	TGTGCCAGCAGCCAAGATGCTGGACAGCTCGGCGAGCAGTACTTC	-	TRBJ2-7	TRBV14	15	-
CSVAGTRYEQYF	TGCAGCGTCGCAGGGACCCGCTACGAGCAGTACTTC	-	TRBJ2-7	TRBV29-1	12	-
CASSLTGGDSPLHF	TGTGCCAGCAGCCTGACAGGGGGTGATTCACCCCTCCACTTT	-	TRBJ1-6	TRBV7-2	14	TRBD1
CASSQGTELTNYGYTF	TGCGCCAGCAGCCAAGGGACAGAACTCACTAACTATGGCTACACCTTC	-	TRBJ1-2	TRBV4-3	16	-
CASSRDRANYGYTF	TGTGCCAGCAGCCGGGACAGGGCTAACTATGGCTACACCTTC	-	TRBJ1-2	TRBV7-2	14	TRBD1
CASSVPWDGLADTQYF	TGCGCCAGCAGCGTGCCCTGGGACGGATTAGCGGATACGCAGTATTTT	-	TRBJ2-3	TRBV5-1	16	-